This TCR beta chain was captured by sequencing in a study of T-cell memory formation after mild COVID-19. On the study more broadly: Most TCR clusters belonged to a single donor. General observations from the study: CD4/CD8 balance characterized clones contracting day 15 to 85, and CD4+ skew characterized later expanders. The study found contracting CD4+ clones mainly in CM and EM and contracting CD8+ clones in EMRA. Prior to infection, memory already included some responding clones, suggesting cross-reactive memory joined.

This clonotype is a singleton in its sample. The antigen is not known. TCRdb fed the 5' RACE reads into MiXCR, producing one record per CDR3 protein. The top ten clones hold about 26% of a sample with 75,000 to 95,000 distinct CDR3 sequences, roughly an eighth of them seen once. Sequenced: PBMCs or a T cell subset sorted from them (not recorded which). This TCR was sampled from an adult woman who had mild COVID-19 (a few samples of this study predate the infection). Cell type and time point are not known.

CDR3 in amino acids: CAWSGLRVDTQYF. The CDR3 coding sequence is TGTGCCTGGTCCGGGCTCAGGGTGGATACGCAGTATTTT. This chain links TRBV30 with TRBJ2-3; possible D gene TRBD1, 5 bases. From germline, CDR1 is GTSNPN and CDR2 SVGIG (reference sequence). V shed 5 bases and J shed 6 bases, with 15 bases lying between them. The CDR3 runs 13 residues.